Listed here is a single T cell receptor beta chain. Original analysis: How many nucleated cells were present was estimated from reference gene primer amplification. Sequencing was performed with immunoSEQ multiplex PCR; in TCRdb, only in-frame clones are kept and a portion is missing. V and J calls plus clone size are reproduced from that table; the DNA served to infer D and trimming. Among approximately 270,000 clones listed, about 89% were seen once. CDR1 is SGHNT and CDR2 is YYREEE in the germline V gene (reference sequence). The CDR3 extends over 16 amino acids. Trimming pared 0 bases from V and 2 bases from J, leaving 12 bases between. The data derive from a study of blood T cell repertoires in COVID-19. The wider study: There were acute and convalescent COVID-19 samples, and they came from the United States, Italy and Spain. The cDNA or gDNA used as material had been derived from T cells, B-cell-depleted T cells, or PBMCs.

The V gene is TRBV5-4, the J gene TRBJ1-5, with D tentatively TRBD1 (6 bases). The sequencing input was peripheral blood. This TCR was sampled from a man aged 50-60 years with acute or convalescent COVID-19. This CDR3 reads CASSLEGGEGNQPQHF. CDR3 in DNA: TGTGCCAGCAGCTTGGAAGGGGGTGAAGGCAATCAGCCCCAGCATTTT.